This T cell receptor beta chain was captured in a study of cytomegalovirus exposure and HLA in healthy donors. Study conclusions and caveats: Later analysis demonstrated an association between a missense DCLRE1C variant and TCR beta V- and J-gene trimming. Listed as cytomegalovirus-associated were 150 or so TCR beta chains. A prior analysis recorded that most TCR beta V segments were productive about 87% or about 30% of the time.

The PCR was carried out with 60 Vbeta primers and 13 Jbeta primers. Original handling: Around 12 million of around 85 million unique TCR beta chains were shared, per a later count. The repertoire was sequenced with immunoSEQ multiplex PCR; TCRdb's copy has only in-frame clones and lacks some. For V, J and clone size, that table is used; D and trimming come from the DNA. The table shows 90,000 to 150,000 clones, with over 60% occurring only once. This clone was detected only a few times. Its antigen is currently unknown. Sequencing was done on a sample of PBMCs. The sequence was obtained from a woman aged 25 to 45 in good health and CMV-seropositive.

Here the CDR3 DNA reads TGTGCCAGCAGCTTAGAACAGGGGCGGAACACTGAAGCTTTCTTT. Translation gives CASSLEQGRNTEAFF. This chain links TRBV11-3 with TRBJ1-1; 7 bases match TRBD1. Germline-derived CDR1 and CDR2 are SGHNT and YENEEA. Unmatched junction bases numbered 2, after V lost 0 bases and J lost 1 base. This CDR3 spans 15 amino acids.